Below are 29 T cell receptor beta chains sequenced from a single sample in a study of Ad26.COV2.S vaccination and SARS-CoV-2 variants. The treatment was: some 19 received Ad26.COV2.S at low or high dose, single or two shots; 5 received placebo; per-sample allocation not given. Sampling happened 63 days after the first vaccine or placebo injection. Some clones are missing from TCRdb's copy, which holds only in-frame ones; the method was immunoSEQ multiplex PCR. The sample carries about 350,000 clones, roughly 90% recorded once. Specimen: peripheral blood, collected in a trial of Ad26.COV2.S vaccine versus placebo. The origin of the receptors is a person between 18 and 65 years old who received the Ad26.COV2.S COVID-19 vaccine or a placebo.

The rearrangement links TRBV5-8 to TRBJ2-3; D is uncertain. The CDR3 runs to 13 residues. The V gene lost 5 bases and the J gene lost 1 base, with 8 bases spanning the gap. CDR1 is SGHTS and CDR2 is YDEGEE in the germline V gene. The CDR3 nucleotides read TGTGCCAGCAGATCCGTTGGCACAGATACGCAGTATTTT. Its translation: CASRSVGTDTQYF.

This clone has just one count. V usage is TRBV7-2 and J usage is TRBJ2-6; tentatively, D is TRBD1 (5 bases). Per the germline V gene, CDR1 is SGHTA and CDR2 is FQGNSA. The CDR3 covers 17 residues. The V gene lost 2 bases and the J gene lost 2 bases, with 13 bases spanning the gap. CDR3 nucleotide sequence: TGTGCCAGCAGCTTAAATTGGGGCGGACCTGGGGCCAACGTCCTGACTTTC. The encoded protein is CASSLNWGGPGANVLTF.

The V call is TRBV13, the J call TRBJ1-1, with TRBD1 as a possible D gene (5 bases). This CDR3 spans 17 amino acids. Trimming stripped 2 bases from V and 4 bases from J, with 20 bases between. Per the germline V gene, CDR1 is PRHDT and CDR2 is FYEKMQ (reference sequence). The CDR3 region is CASSLYSLWRGLTEAFF. CDR3 sequence (DNA): TGTGCCAGCAGCTTATATTCTTTGTGGAGGGGTCTCACTGAAGCTTTCTTT.

The rearrangement uses TRBV7-3 and TRBJ2-7; perhaps TRBD2 as D (6 bases). Trimming removed 5 bases from V and 6 bases from J, with 17 bases in between. The CDR3 contains 14 residues. CDR1 and CDR2 (germline): SGHTA, FQGTGA. CDR3 residues: CASSPPGNSGEQYF. The CDR3 nucleotides read TGTGCCAGCAGCCCCCCGGGCAATAGCGGCGAGCAGTACTTC.

The J gene is TRBJ1-4, the V gene TRBV5-6, with D possibly matching TRBD1 (6 bases). The CDR3 has 18 amino acids. V was shortened by 1 base and J by 7 bases, with 23 bases between the two germline ends. Germline V CDR1 and CDR2: SGHDT, YYEEEE. The CDR3 DNA reads as TGTGCCAGCAGCTTGAATATTGAGTGGGGGGGCTTGAGTGAAAAACTGTTTTTT. It yields the protein CASSLNIEWGGLSEKLFF.

The CDR3 sequence: CASSFSSGSLGYEQYF. Here the CDR3 DNA reads TGTGCCAGCAGCTTTTCTAGCGGGAGTCTTGGGTACGAGCAGTACTTC. This sequence joins TRBV7-2 and TRBJ2-7; 10 bases are a match to TRBD2. Looked up from germline, CDR1 is SGHTA and CDR2 is FQGNSA. V was clipped by 3 bases and J by 4 bases; unmatched bases: 9. This CDR3 has 16 amino acids. Filled out from reference TRBV7-2 and TRBJ2-7, the complete variable domain reads GAGVSQSPSNKVTEKGKDVELRCDPISGHTALYWYRQSLGQGLEFLIYFQGNSAPDKSGLPSDRFSAERTGGSVSTLTIQRTQQEDSAVYLCASSFSSGSLGYEQYFGPGTRLTVT.

The rearrangement links TRBV7-3 to TRBJ2-1; possibly TRBD2 for D (5 bases). This CDR3 has 14 amino acids. Germline V gene lookup returns CDR1 SGHTA and CDR2 FQGTGA. Trimming took 5 bases from V and 0 from J, leaving 8 bases between them. CDR3 sequence reads: CASSGSGSYNEQFF. The CDR3 DNA reads as TGTGCCAGCAGCGGGAGCGGCTCCTACAATGAGCAGTTCTTC.

V gene TRBV10-3 combines with J gene TRBJ1-2; D gene unclear. V was cut by 2 bases and J by 4 bases, with 14 bases left in between. The germline V gene encodes CDR1 ENHRY and CDR2 SYGVKD. The CDR3 is 15 residues long. This CDR3 reads CAISEPGRRPYGYTF. CDR3 nucleotides: TGTGCCATCAGTGAGCCCGGACGGAGGCCCTATGGCTACACCTTC.

This rearrangement joins TRBV5-1 to TRBJ2-5; D perhaps matches TRBD2 (6 bases). There are 16 residues in the CDR3. The V gene lost 0 bases and the J gene lost 2 bases, with 14 bases spanning the gap. Germline loops: CDR1 SGHRS, CDR2 YFSETQ. CDR3 in amino acids: CASSLGGRTKQETQYF. The CDR3 nucleotides read TGCGCCAGCAGCTTGGGAGGACGGACTAAACAAGAGACCCAGTACTTC.

The V gene is TRBV7-9, the J gene TRBJ1-2, with D uncertain. Germline V lookup: CDR1 SEHNR, CDR2 FQNEAQ (reference sequence). The CDR3 runs to 15 residues. Trimming took off 3 bases at V and 0 bases at J, with 11 bases between the two ends. The CDR3, as DNA: TGTGCCAGCAGCTTGTTCAGCCGAACTAACTATGGCTACACCTTC. Protein sequence: CASSLFSRTNYGYTF.

This clone occurred once. The chain links TRBV19 to TRBJ1-5; D might be TRBD1 (6 bases). Deletions cut 5 bases from V and 4 bases from J, with 12 bases between. The length of the CDR3 is 14 residues. The germline gives CDR1 LNHDA, CDR2 SQIVND (reference sequence). DNA of the CDR3: TGTGCCAGTAGTCCAGGGAGGGGGAATCAGCCCCAGCATTTT. This gives the protein CASSPGRGNQPQHF.

This chain links TRBV7-2 with TRBJ1-5, with D maybe TRBD1 (6 bases). V was cut by 5 bases and J by 3 bases, with 11 bases left in between. CDR1 and CDR2 (germline): SGHTA, FQGNSA. The CDR3 spans 14 residues. The CDR3 spells CASSPQGLNQPQHF. The CDR3 coding sequence is TGTGCCAGCAGCCCACAGGGCCTCAATCAGCCCCAGCATTTT.

The gene calls are TRBV4-3 and TRBJ1-3, with D possibly being TRBD1 (5 bases). The V end was cut by 0 bases, the J end by 8 bases, with 20 bases between. The germline V gene encodes CDR1 LGHNA and CDR2 YSLEER. The length of the CDR3 is 17 residues. CDR3 protein: CASSQDREGPGGDTIYF. The CDR3, as DNA: TGCGCCAGCAGCCAAGATAGGGAAGGCCCAGGAGGGGACACCATATATTTT.

The genes are TRBV9 and TRBJ1-5, with 9 positions matching TRBD1. The V and J ends lost 4 bases and 6 bases, in that order; junction bases with no gene match: 26. The CDR3 runs to 21 residues. CDR1 and CDR2 from the germline V gene are SGDLS and YYNGEE. CDR3 coding DNA: TGTGCCAGCAGCCCCCCCTCCAGCGGGTCCTACAGGGGGCAATTCGCTCAGCCCCAGCATTTT. It is translated as CASSPPSSGSYRGQFAQPQHF.

J is TRBJ2-7 and V is TRBV7-2, with 8 bases identical to TRBD2. Germline V lookup: CDR1 SGHTA, CDR2 FQGNSA. V lost 4 bases to trimming and J lost 0 bases; unmatched junction nucleotides: 11. This CDR3 is built from 17 residues. The DNA of the CDR3 is TGTGCCAGCAGCTCCCCGATAGCGGGATTGGCCTCCTACGAGCAGTACTTC. This translates into CASSSPIAGLASYEQYF.

CDR3 nucleotide sequence: TGTGCCAGCAGCTTACCGGGACAGGGGGCTGAGACCCAGTACTTC. As protein: CASSLPGQGAETQYF. This sequence joins TRBV7-9 and TRBJ2-5; TRBD1 matches at 12 bases. From germline, CDR1 is SEHNR and CDR2 FQNEAQ (reference sequence). The V gene end was trimmed by 2 bases and the J gene end by 5 bases; junction bases not matched to a gene: 3. The CDR3 sequence is 15 residues long.

The chain is built from TRBV18 and TRBJ2-5; 8 bases agree with TRBD1. J was trimmed by 5 bases and V by 5 bases; bases with no gene match: 10. The length of the CDR3 is 15 residues. Germline CDR1 reads KGHSH; CDR2 reads LQKENI. In DNA, the CDR3 is TGTGCCAGCTCATCTCCAGGGGGCGCGTGGGAGACCCAGTACTTC. Amino acid sequence: CASSSPGGAWETQYF.

The chain recombines TRBV30 with TRBJ1-2, with TRBD1 identical over 10 bases. V lost 4 bases to trimming and J lost 5 bases; unmatched junction nucleotides: 7. The V gene's germline CDR1 is GTSNPN and CDR2 SVGIG (reference sequence). This CDR3 contains 14 residues. The DNA of the CDR3 is TGTGCCTGGAACCGGGACAGGGGAAGGTATGGCTACACCTTC. As protein: CAWNRDRGRYGYTF.

The chain combines TRBV7-9 with TRBJ1-1, with TRBD1 matching over 7 bases. This CDR3 is 13 amino acids long. J was trimmed by 7 bases and V by 5 bases; bases with no gene match: 7. Germline lookup yields CDR1 SEHNR and CDR2 FQNEAQ (reference sequence). DNA for the CDR3: TGTGCCAGCAGCGTCGACAGGGAGATTGAAGCTTTCTTT. Its translation is CASSVDREIEAFF.

The chain carries TRBV27 and TRBJ2-7; tentative D call: TRBD1 (5 bases). V lost 6 bases and J lost 3, with 9 bases in between. Germline assignment: CDR1 MNHEY and CDR2 SMNVEV (reference sequence). The CDR3 runs 12 residues. CDR3 DNA: TGTGCCAGCAGCCCGCAGGGCTACGAGCAGTACTTC. It encodes CASSPQGYEQYF.

The rearrangement links TRBV27 to TRBJ2-5, with 10 bases fitting TRBD2. Trimming at V came to 5 bases and at J to 5 bases, leaving 5 bases not matched to a gene. CDR3 size: 14 residues. Germline assignment: CDR1 MNHEY and CDR2 SMNVEV (reference sequence). The CDR3 loop reads CASSTLAGRETQYF. CDR3 coding DNA: TGTGCCAGCAGTACACTAGCGGGGAGGGAGACCCAGTACTTC.

The chain joins TRBV6-2 or TRBV6-3 to TRBJ2-1; 8 positions agree with TRBD2. The V gene's germline CDR1 is MNHEY and CDR2 SVGEGT. This CDR3 has 17 residues. V gave up 4 bases and J gave up 2 bases; unmatched junction bases: 10. CDR3 bases: TGTGCCAGCAGTTCCCAAAGCGGGGGCTTTGCCTACAATGAGCAGTTCTTC. Translated: CASSSQSGGFAYNEQFF.

In DNA form, the CDR3 reads TGTGCCACCAGCAGGGGGGGACAACCTAGCTCCTACGAGCAGTACTTC. Translation: CATSRGGQPSSYEQYF. The chain combines TRBV15 with TRBJ2-7; D is tentatively TRBD1 or TRBD2 (6 bases each). Germline lookup yields CDR1 LNHNV and CDR2 YYDKDF (reference sequence). CDR3 length equals 16 residues. V was shortened by 3 bases and J by 0 bases, with 15 bases between the two germline ends.

The CDR3 DNA sequence: TGTGCCAGCAGCGTAGATTCCAGGGCTTCATATGAGCAGTTCTTC. This sequence encodes CASSVDSRASYEQFF. This chain links TRBV9 with TRBJ2-1; D perhaps matches TRBD1 (5 bases). Trimming took 0 bases from V and 8 from J, leaving 15 bases between them. Per the germline V gene, CDR1 is SGDLS and CDR2 is YYNGEE. CDR3 length equals 15 residues.

Regarding this clone: The sample carries other DNA sequences with the same CDR3. The chain has TRBV5-1 and TRBJ2-1; 8 bases line up with TRBD1. CDR3 size: 15 residues. Unmatched junction bases numbered 1, after V lost 2 bases and J lost 0 bases. Germline-derived CDR1 and CDR2 are SGHRS and YFSETQ. The CDR3: CASSLTGGSYNEQFF. The CDR3 DNA follows: TGCGCCAGCAGCTTAACAGGGGGCTCCTACAATGAGCAGTTCTTC.

The V gene is TRBV6-5, the J gene TRBJ2-5; TRBD2 agrees at 8 bases. The CDR3 consists of 16 residues. V gave up 0 bases and J gave up 9 bases; unmatched junction bases: 12. Per the germline V gene, CDR1 is MNHEY and CDR2 is SVGAGI. The CDR3 spells CASSYSSGGPGEAQYF. The CDR3 DNA follows: TGTGCCAGCAGTTACTCGAGCGGGGGCCCCGGCGAGGCCCAGTACTTC.

The J gene is TRBJ1-1, the V gene TRBV19; TRBD1 aligns across 11 bases. The germline V gene encodes CDR1 LNHDA and CDR2 SQIVND (reference sequence). V lost 5 bases, J lost 8 bases, and 16 bases stayed unmatched. CDR3 length: 17 amino acids. CDR3 bases: TGTGCCAGTAGTTATTATCGGACAGGGGGCAAGAAGGAAGAAGCTTTCTTT. Translating it yields CASSYYRTGGKKEEAFF.

The chain recombines TRBV6-5 with TRBJ2-7; D tentatively fits TRBD1 or TRBD2 (6 bases each). The CDR3 is 14 residues long. V lost 3 bases to trimming and J lost 3 bases, with 12 bases between them. Germline V lookup: CDR1 MNHEY, CDR2 SVGAGI. The CDR3 coding sequence is TGTGCCAGCAGTTATCATGGAGGGGGCTACGAGCAGTACTTC. Protein: CASSYHGGGYEQYF.

The chain couples TRBV18 to TRBJ2-7; either TRBD1 or TRBD2 may fit D (5 bases each). The CDR3 has 14 residues. The germline gives CDR1 KGHSH, CDR2 LQKENI. V lost 2 bases and J lost 5, with 13 bases in between. The DNA for the CDR3 is TGTGCCAGCTCACCATTTCAGGGAGTAGACGAGCAGTACTTC. Protein: CASSPFQGVDEQYF.